This T cell receptor beta chain was found in a study of T cells after yellow fever vaccination. Study-wide findings and caveats: Across the CD4 and CD8 compartments, a small share of clonotypes was present in both.

TCRdb redid the calling of the 5' RACE reads with MiXCR, one entry per CDR3 protein. The repertoire holds around 550,000 distinct CDR3 sequences, less than 20% seen once, with roughly an eighth in the top ten. This clonotype occurred a few times. Its specificity is not known. Germline V gives CDR1 SQVTM, CDR2 ANQGSEA. The ends were cut back, 3 bases at V and 8 bases at J, with 11 bases in the middle. This CDR3 has 12 amino acids. This sequence was found in a man aged 25-40 years who received the YFV17D yellow fever vaccine. Sequenced here: PBMCs, sampled 15 days after the yellow fever booster vaccination. J is TRBJ2-1 and V is TRBV29-1; D unclear. CDR3 amino acids: CSVDEALDEQFF. CDR3 in DNA: TGCAGCGTTGATGAGGCCTTGGATGAGCAGTTCTTC.